This TCR beta chain comes out of a study of neoadjuvant nivolumab and ipilimumab in lung cancer (dated by TCRdb to about 2020). Some background on the complete study: Nivolumab was administered intravenously at 3 mg/kg on days 1, 15 and 29, and in the combination arm ipilimumab 1 mg/kg was added on day 1 only. The primary endpoint of the trial was the rate of major pathologic response (MPR) in the intention-to-treat population of each study arm. In the trial, around 43 patients with operable NSCLC were treated, of whom some 23 were randomized to nivolumab monotherapy and around 20 to nivolumab plus ipilimumab. TCR repertoires were compared between pretherapy (baseline) peripheral blood and tumors resected at surgery after neoadjuvant immune checkpoint blockade. Matched pretherapy and resected tumor pairs were analyzed from seven patients, of whom four had been treated with nivolumab and three with nivolumab plus ipilimumab.

Summary of the overall study and its limitations: Pretherapy blood TCR richness correlated positively with richness in tumors resected after neoadjuvant therapy (Spearman R ≈ 0.86). No significant correlation was found between TCR clonality and pathologic tumor regression, and only a single major-pathologic-response sample was available for the analysis of TCR clonality versus pathologic tumor regression. Resected tumors had greater TCR richness and clonality than tumor-adjacent uninvolved lung, and increases were observed in more dual-therapy-treated tumors. A small number of samples was subjected to TCR sequencing. From pretherapy to surgery, increases in tumor T-cell richness and clonality were observed in three of three dual-therapy tumors but in only two of four nivolumab-treated tumors.

V was cut back by 3 bases and J by 2 bases, leaving a gap of 9 bases between them. Reading the germline V gene gives CDR1 SGHVS and CDR2 FQNEAQ. The CDR3 covers 14 residues, taking in both the cysteine and the phenylalanine. Just CDR3 DNA is preserved here, 42 bases in frame from base 1. Libraries were prepared through the immunoSEQ multiplex PCR assay. In the authors' own workflow: Repertoires were summarized by richness and clonality, and significantly expanded and contracted clones were identified between pre- and post-therapy samples. TCRdb took over this immuneACCESS table, retaining in-frame rearrangements with V and J assigned. Such tables are incomplete; in checked studies, under half of the missing clones stem from an unresolved V gene, and the remainder is unexplained. The DNA was the basis for D and trimming; V, J and clone size are from that table. The sample table shows about 29,000 clones, and 83% are seen once. The ten top clones hold around 5% of the sample.

A note on this clone: Its recognized antigen is unknown. No base quality values were provided; no much bigger clone lies one nucleotide off.

The time point label corresponds to: at surgical resection after neoadjuvant nivolumab +/- ipilimumab. Samples were obtained from the phase 2 randomized NEOSTAR trial, in which neoadjuvant nivolumab or nivolumab plus ipilimumab followed by surgery was tested in operable NSCLC. This sequence uses TRBV7-8 and TRBJ2-3; confidence is insufficient to name the D gene. This receptor was identified in an adult with non-small cell lung cancer. The material sequenced was tumor tissue, taken after neoadjuvant nivolumab, alone or with ipilimumab, at or shortly before surgery. This receptor carries the CDR3 CASSFSSFTDTQYF. The nucleotide sequence is given as TGTGCCAGCAGCTTCTCCTCTTTCACAGATACGCAGTATTTT.